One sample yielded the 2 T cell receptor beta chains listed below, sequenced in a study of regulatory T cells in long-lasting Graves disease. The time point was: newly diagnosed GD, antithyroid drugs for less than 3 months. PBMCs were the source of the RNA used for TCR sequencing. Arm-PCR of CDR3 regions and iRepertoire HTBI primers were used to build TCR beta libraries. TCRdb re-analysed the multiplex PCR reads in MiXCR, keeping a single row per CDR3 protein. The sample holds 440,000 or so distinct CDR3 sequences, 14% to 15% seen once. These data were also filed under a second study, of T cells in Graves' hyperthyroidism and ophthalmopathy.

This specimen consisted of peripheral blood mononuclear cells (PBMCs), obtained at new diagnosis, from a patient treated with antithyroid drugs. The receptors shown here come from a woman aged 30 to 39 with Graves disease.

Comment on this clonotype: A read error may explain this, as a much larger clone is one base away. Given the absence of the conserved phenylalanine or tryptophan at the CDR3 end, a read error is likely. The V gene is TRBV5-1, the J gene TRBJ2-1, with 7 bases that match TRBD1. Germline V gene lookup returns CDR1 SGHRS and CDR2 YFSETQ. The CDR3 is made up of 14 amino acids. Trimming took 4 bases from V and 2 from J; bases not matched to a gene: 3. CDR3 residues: CASSIGGAYNEQFS. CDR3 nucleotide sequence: TGCGCCAGCAGCATAGGGGGCGCCTACAATGAGCAGTTCTCC.

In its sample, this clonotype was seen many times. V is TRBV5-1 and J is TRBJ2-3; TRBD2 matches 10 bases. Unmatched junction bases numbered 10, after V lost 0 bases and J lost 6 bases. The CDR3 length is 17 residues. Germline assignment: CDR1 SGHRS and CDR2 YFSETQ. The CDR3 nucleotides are TGCGCCAGCAGCTTGGCCCGAAAAGCGGGAGGGCTGGATACGCAGTATTTT. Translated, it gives CASSLARKAGGLDTQYF.